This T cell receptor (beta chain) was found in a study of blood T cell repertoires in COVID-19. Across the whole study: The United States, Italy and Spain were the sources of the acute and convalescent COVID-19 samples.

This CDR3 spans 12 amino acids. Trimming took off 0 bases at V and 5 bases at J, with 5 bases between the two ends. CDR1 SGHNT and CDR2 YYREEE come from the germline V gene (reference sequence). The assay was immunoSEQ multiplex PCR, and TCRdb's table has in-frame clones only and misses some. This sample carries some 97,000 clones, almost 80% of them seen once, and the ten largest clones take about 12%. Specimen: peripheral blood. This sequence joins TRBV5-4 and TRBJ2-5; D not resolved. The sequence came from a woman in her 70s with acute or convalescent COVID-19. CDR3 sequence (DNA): TGTGCCAGCAGCTTGGAAGCTGAGACCCAGTACTTC. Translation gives CASSLEAETQYF.